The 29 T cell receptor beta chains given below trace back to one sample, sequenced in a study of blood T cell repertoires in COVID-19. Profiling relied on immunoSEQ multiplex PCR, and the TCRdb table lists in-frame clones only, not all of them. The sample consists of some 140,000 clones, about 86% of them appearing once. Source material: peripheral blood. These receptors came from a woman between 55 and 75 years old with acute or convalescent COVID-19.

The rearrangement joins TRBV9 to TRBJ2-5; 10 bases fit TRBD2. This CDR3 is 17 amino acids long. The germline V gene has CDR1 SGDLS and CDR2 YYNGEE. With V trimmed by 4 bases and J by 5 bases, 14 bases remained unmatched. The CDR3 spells CASSPLGAGGPRETQYF. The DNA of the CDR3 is TGTGCCAGCAGCCCCCTGGGAGCGGGGGGGCCTAGGGAGACCCAGTACTTC. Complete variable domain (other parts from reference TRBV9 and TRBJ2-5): DSGVTQTPKHLITATGQRVTLRCSPRSGDLSVYWYQQSLDQGLQFLIQYYNGEERAKGNILERFSAQQFPDLHSELNLSSLELGDSALYFCASSPLGAGGPRETQYFGPGTRLLVL.

The CDR3 here is CASSLAGDSTNYGYTF. CDR3 DNA: TGTGCCAGCAGCTTAGCAGGGGACAGTACTAACTATGGCTACACCTTC. The chain employs TRBV11-2 and TRBJ1-2; TRBD1 aligns across 7 bases. The ends lost 1 base at V and 0 bases at J; junction bases unmatched: 5. The CDR3 extends over 16 amino acids. Germline CDR1 SGHAT, CDR2 FQNNGV.

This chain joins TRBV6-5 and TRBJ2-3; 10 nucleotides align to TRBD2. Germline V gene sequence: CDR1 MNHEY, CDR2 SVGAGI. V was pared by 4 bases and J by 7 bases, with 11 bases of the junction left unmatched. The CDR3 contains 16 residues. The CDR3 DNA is TGTGCCAGCAGTTTTTCTTTAGCGGGGGGTGCATATACGCAGTATTTT. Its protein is CASSFSLAGGAYTQYF.

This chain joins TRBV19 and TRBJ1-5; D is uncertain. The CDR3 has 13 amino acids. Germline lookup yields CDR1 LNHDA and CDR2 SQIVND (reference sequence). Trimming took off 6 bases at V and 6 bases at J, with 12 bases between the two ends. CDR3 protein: CASSRDFSQPQHF. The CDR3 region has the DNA TGTGCCAGTAGCCGGGATTTCAGTCAGCCCCAGCATTTT. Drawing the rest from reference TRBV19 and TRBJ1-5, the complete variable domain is DGGITQSPKYLFRKEGQNVTLSCEQNLNHDAMYWYRQDPGQGLRLIYYSQIVNDFQKGDIAEGYSVSREKKESFPLTVTSAQKNPTAFYLCASSRDFSQPQHFGDGTRLSIL.

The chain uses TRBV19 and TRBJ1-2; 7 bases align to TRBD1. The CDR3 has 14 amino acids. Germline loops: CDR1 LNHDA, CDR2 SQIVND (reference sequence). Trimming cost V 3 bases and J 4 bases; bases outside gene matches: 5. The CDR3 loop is CASSITGVRYGYTF. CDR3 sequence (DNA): TGTGCCAGTAGTATTACAGGGGTGCGCTATGGCTACACCTTC.

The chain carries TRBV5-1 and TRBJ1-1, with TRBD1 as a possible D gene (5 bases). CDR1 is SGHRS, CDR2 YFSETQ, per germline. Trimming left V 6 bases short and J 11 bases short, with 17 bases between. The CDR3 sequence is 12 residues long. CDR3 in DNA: TGCGCCAGCACCACGACAGCCGGTCAGGCTTTCTTT. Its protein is CASTTTAGQAFF.

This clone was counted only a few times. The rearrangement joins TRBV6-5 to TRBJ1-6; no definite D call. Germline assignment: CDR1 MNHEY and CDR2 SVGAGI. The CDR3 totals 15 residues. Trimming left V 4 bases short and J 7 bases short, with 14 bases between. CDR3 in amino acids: CASSFDSSTNSPLHF. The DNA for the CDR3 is TGTGCCAGCAGTTTCGACTCCTCCACCAATTCACCCCTCCACTTT.

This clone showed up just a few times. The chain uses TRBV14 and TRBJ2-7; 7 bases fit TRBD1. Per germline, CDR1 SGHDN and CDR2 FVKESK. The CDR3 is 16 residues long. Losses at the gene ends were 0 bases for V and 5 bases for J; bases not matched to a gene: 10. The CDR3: CASSQDPRQGVHEQYF. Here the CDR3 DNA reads TGTGCCAGCAGCCAAGATCCCCGCCAGGGGGTACACGAGCAGTACTTC. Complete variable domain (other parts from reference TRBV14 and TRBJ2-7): EAGVTQFPSHSVIEKGQTVTLRCDPISGHDNLYWYRRVMGKEIKFLLHFVKESKQDESGMPNNRFLAERTGGTYSTLKVQPAELEDSGVYFCASSQDPRQGVHEQYFGPGTRLTVT.

In nucleotides, the CDR3 is TGTGCCAGCAGCTTAGGCGCCATAGCGGGGGGTCGAGAGACCCAGTACTTC. It codes for CASSLGAIAGGRETQYF. This rearrangement joins TRBV11-3 to TRBJ2-5, with 10 nucleotides matching TRBD2. CDR1 SGHNT and CDR2 YENEEA come from the germline V gene. Trimming took 1 base from V and 4 from J; bases not matched to a gene: 9. The CDR3 totals 17 residues.

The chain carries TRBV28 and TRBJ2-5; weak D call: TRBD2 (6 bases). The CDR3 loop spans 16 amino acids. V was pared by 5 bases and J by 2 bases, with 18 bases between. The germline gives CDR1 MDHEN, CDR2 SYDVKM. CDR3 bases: TGTGCCAGCAGTAGGGGAGGAAGGAGCACTCAAGAGACCCAGTACTTC. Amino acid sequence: CASSRGGRSTQETQYF.

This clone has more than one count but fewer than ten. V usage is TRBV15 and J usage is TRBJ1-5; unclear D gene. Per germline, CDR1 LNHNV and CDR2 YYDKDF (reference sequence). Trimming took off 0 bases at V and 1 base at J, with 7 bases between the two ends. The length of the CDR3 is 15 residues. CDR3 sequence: CATSRESGSNQPQHF. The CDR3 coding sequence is TGTGCCACCAGCAGAGAATCCGGGAGCAATCAGCCCCAGCATTTT.

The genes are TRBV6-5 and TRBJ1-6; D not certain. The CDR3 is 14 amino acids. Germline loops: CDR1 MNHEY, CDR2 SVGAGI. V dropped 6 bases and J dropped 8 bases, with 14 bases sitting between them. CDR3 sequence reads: CASRGLAWDSPLHF. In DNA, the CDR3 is TGTGCCAGCAGGGGTTTAGCATGGGATTCACCCCTCCACTTT.

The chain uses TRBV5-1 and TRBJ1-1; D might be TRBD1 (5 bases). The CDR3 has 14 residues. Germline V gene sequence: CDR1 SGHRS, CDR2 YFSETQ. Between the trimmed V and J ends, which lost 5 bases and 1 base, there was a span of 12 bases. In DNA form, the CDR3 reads TGCGCCAGCAGTCCAGCCACAGGGAACACTGAAGCTTTCTTT. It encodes CASSPATGNTEAFF.

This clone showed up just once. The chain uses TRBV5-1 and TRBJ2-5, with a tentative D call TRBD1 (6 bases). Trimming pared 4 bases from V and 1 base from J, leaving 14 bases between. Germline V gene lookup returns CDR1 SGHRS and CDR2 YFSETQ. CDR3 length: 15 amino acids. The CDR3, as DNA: TGCGCCAGCAGCCCACCACAGGGCTCCCAAGAGACCCAGTACTTC. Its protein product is CASSPPQGSQETQYF.

The CDR3 nucleotides are TGTGCCAGCAAAGCAACTATGAACACTGAAGCTTTCTTT. Protein sequence: CASKATMNTEAFF. The rearrangement links TRBV2 to TRBJ1-1, with unresolved D. Germline lookup yields CDR1 SNHLY and CDR2 FYNNEI. The CDR3 spans 13 residues. The V end lost 7 bases, the J end lost 0 bases, and 9 bases lay between the germline ends. The full variable domain, its missing parts supplied by reference TRBV2 and TRBJ1-1, is EPEVTQTPSHQVTQMGQEVILRCVPISNHLYFYWYRQILGQKVEFLVSFYNNEISEKSEIFDDQFSVERPDGSNFTLKIRSTKLEDSAMYFCASKATMNTEAFFGQGTRLTVV.

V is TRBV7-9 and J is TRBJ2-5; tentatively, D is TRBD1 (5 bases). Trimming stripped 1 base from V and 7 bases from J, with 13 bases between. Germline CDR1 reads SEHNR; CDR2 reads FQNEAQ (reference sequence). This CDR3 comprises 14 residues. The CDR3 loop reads CASSLVRVSMTQYF. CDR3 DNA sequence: TGTGCCAGCAGCTTAGTCAGGGTCTCCATGACCCAGTACTTC.

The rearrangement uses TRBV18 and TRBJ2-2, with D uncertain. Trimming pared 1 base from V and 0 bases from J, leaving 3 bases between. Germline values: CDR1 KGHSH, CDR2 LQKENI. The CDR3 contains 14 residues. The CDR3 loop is CASSPLTNTGELFF. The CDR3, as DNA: TGTGCCAGCTCACCACTTACGAACACCGGGGAGCTGTTTTTT.

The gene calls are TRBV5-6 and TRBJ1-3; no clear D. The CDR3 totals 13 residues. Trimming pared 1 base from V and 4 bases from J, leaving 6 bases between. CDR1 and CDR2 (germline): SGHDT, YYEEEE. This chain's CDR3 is CASSLTGGNTIYF. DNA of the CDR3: TGTGCCAGCAGCTTGACGGGGGGAAACACCATATATTTT. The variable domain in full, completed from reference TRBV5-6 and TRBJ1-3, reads DAGVTQSPTHLIKTRGQQVTLRCSPKSGHDTVSWYQQALGQGPQFIFQYYEEEERQRGNFPDRFSGHQFPNYSSELNVNALLLGDSALYLCASSLTGGNTIYFGEGSWLTVV.

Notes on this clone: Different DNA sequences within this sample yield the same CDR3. The CDR3 bases are TGTGCCAGCAGCGCAACTAGCGGGGGGGAGACCCAGTACTTC. Amino acids: CASSATSGGETQYF. V usage is TRBV9 and J usage is TRBJ2-5; TRBD2 aligns across 12 bases. The V gene end was trimmed by 3 bases and the J gene end by 5 bases; junction bases not matched to a gene: 2. The CDR3 contains 14 residues. CDR1 is SGDLS, CDR2 YYNGEE, per germline.

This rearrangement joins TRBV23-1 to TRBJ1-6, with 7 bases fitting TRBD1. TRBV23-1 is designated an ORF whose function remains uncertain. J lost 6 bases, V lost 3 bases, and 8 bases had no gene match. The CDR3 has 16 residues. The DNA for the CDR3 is TGCGCCAGCAGTCAGCCCCGACAGGGCCTTAATTCACCCCTCCACTTT. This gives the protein CASSQPRQGLNSPLHF.

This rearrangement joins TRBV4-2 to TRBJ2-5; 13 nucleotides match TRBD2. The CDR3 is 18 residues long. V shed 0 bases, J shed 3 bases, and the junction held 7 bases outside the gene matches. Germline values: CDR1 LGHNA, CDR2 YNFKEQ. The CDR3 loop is CASSQEAGLAGLKETQYF. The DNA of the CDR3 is TGTGCCAGCAGCCAAGAAGCGGGACTAGCGGGGTTAAAAGAGACCCAGTACTTC.

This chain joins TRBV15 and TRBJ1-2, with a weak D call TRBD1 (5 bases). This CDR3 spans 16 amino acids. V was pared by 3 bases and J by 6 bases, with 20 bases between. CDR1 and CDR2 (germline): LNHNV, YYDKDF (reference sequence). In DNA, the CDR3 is TGTGCCACCAGCAGGGACCGCAGGGTAGGGGTGGATGGCTACACCTTC. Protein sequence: CATSRDRRVGVDGYTF.

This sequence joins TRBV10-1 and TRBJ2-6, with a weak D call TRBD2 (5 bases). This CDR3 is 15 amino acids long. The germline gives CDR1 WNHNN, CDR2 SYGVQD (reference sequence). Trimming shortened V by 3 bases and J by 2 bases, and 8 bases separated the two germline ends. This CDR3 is CASSEGGTGANVLTF. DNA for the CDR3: TGCGCCAGCAGTGAAGGAGGTACTGGGGCCAACGTCCTGACTTTC.

The chain's CDR3 is CASRDRGGGNTEAFF. The CDR3 bases are TGTGCCAGCAGAGACAGGGGCGGGGGAAACACTGAAGCTTTCTTT. The chain uses TRBV6-5 and TRBJ1-1, with 8 bases aligning to TRBD1. V lost 6 bases to trimming and J lost 2 bases; unmatched junction nucleotides: 8. The V gene's germline CDR1 is MNHEY and CDR2 SVGAGI. CDR3 size: 15 residues.

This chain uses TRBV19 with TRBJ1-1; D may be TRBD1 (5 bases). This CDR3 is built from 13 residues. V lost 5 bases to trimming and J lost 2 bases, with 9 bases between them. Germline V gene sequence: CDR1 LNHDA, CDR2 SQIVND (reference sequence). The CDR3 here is CASSSQANTEAFF. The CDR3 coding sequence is TGTGCCAGTAGTTCACAGGCCAACACTGAAGCTTTCTTT.

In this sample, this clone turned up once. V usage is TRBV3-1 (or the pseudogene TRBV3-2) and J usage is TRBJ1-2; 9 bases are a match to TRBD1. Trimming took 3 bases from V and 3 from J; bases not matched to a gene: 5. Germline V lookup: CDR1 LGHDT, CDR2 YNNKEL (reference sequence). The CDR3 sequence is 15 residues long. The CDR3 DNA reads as TGTGCCAGCAGCCATGCAGGGACAGGGCACTATGGCTACACCTTC. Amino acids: CASSHAGTGHYGYTF.

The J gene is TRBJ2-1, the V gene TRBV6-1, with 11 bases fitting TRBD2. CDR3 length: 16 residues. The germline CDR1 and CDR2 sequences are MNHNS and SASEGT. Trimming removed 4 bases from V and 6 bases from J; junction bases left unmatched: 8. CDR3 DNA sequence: TGTGCCAGCAGTGCTACCGGGACTAGCGGATTCAATGAGCAGTTCTTC. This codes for CASSATGTSGFNEQFF.

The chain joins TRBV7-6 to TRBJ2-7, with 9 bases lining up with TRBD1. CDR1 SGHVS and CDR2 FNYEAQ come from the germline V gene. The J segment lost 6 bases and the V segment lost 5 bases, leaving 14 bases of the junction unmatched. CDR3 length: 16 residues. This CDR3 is CASSQWPGQGVSEQYF. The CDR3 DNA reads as TGTGCCAGCAGCCAGTGGCCGGGACAGGGTGTTTCCGAGCAGTACTTC. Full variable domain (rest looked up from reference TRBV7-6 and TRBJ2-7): GAGVSQSPRYKVTKRGQDVALRCDPISGHVSLYWYRQALGQGPEFLTYFNYEAQQDKSGLPNDRFSAERPEGSISTLTIQRTEQRDSAMYRCASSQWPGQGVSEQYFGPGTRLTVT.

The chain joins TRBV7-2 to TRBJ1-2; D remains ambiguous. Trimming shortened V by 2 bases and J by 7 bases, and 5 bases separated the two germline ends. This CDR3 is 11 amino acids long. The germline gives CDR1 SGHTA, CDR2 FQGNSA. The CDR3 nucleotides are TGTGCCAGCAGCTTATACTTTGGCTACACCTTC. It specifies CASSLYFGYTF.